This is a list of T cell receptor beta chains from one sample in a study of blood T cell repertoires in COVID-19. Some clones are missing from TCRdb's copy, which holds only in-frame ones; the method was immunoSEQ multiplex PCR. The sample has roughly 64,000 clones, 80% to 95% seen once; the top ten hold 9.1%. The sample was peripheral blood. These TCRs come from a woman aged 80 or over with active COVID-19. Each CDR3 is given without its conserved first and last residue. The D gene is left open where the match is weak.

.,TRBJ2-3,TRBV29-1,SGAFTDTQY
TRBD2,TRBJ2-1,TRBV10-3,AISLAGYNEQF
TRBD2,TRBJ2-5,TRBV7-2,ASSLAGASGETQY
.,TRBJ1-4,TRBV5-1,ASSLASGLDEKLF
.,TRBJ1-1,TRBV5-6,ASSLRTVMLNTEAF
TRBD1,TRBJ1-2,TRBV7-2,ASSLAGTGSDYGYT
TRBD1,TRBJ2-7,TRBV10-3,AISWGQGKNEQY
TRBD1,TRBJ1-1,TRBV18,ASSLGQGNTEAF
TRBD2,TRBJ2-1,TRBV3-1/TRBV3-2,ASSLIFFRLAGRGNEQF
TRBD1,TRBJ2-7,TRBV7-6,ASSQVGTGSYEQY